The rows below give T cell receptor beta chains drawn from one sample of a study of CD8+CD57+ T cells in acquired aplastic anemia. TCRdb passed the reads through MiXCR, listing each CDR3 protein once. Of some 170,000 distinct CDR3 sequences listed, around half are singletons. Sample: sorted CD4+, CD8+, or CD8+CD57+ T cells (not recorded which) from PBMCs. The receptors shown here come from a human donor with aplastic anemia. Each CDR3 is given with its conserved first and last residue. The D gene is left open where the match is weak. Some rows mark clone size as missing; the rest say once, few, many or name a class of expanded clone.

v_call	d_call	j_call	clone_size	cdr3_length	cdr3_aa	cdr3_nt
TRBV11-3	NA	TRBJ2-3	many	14	CASSPRDNTDTQYF	TGTGCCAGCAGCCCGAGGGACAACACAGATACGCAGTATTTT
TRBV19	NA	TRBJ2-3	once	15	CASSKTTTSTDTQYF	TGTGCCAGTAGTAAGACAACCACTAGCACAGATACGCAGTATTTT
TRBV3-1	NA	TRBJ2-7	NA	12	CASSQLSYEQYF	TGTGCCAGCAGCCAACTTTCCTACGAGCAGTACTTC
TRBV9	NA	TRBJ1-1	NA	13	CASSVEGWTEAFF	TGTGCCAGCAGCGTAGAGGGGTGGACTGAAGCTTTCTTT
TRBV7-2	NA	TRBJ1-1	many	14	CASSLSGLNTEAFF	TGTGCCAGCAGCTTATCCGGGTTGAACACTGAAGCTTTCTTT
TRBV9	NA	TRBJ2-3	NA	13	CASSVRWSDTQYF	TGTGCCAGCAGCGTGCGATGGTCAGATACGCAGTATTTT
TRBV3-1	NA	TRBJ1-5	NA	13	CASSRNSNQPQHF	TGTGCCAGCAGCCGCAATAGCAATCAGCCCCAGCATTTT
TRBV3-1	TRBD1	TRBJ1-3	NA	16	CASSHLDRGPLNTIYF	TGTGCCAGCAGCCATTTGGACAGGGGGCCTCTAAACACCATATATTTT
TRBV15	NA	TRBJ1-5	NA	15	CATSRGRGSNQPQHF	TGTGCCACCAGCAGGGGTCGAGGGAGCAATCAGCCCCAGCATTTT
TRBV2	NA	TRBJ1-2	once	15	CASTGTPAFNYGYTF	TGTGCCAGCACCGGAACTCCAGCCTTTAACTATGGCTACACCTTC
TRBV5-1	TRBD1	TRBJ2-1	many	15	CASSQTGVPYNEQFF	TGCGCCAGCAGCCAAACAGGGGTCCCCTACAATGAGCAGTTCTTC
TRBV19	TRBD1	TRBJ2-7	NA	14	CASSLGQGLFEQYF	TGTGCCAGTAGTTTGGGACAGGGACTATTCGAGCAGTACTTC
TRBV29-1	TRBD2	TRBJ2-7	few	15	CSVEGGLAGSYEQYF	TGCAGCGTTGAAGGGGGACTAGCGGGTTCCTACGAGCAGTACTTC
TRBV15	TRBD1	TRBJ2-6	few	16	CATSRSWTGGANVLTF	TGTGCCACCAGCAGATCCTGGACAGGTGGGGCCAACGTCCTGACTTTC
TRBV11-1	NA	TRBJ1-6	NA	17	CASSLVLGPEHPCLKLF	TGTGCCAGCAGCTTAGTCTTAGGGCCAGAACATCCCTGTTTGAAATTGTTT
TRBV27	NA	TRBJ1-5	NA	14	CASSSEGRNQPQHF	TGTGCCAGCAGTTCAGAGGGGAGAAATCAGCCCCAGCATTTT
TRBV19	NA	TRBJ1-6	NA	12	CASSIVGKGLHF	TGTGCCAGTAGTATAGTAGGCAAAGGGCTCCACTTT
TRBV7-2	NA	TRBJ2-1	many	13	CASSLKFDSRPFF	TGTGCCAGCAGCTTAAAGTTTGACTCTCGTCCGTTCTTC
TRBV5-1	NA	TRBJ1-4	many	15	CASSLVGPTNEKLFF	TGCGCCAGCAGCTTGGTCGGACCAACTAATGAAAAACTGTTTTTT
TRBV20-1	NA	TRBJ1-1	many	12	CSAELGFTEAFF	TGCAGTGCTGAATTAGGGTTCACTGAAGCTTTCTTT
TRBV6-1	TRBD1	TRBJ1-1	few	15	CASRRTGQGNTEAFF	TGTGCCAGCAGGCGCACGGGACAGGGTAACACTGAAGCTTTCTTT
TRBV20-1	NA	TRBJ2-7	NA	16	CSASTPAEGSFYEQYF	TGCAGTGCCAGCACCCCCGCGGAGGGTAGTTTCTACGAGCAGTACTTC
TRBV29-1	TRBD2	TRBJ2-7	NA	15	CSVDPGLGGSYEQYF	TGCAGCGTCGACCCGGGACTAGGGGGCTCCTACGAGCAGTACTTC
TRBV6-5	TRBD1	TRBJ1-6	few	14	CASSSTGGDSPLHF	TGTGCCAGCAGTTCAACAGGGGGCGATTCACCCCTCCACTTT
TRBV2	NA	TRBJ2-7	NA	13	CASKSWQDYEQYF	TGTGCCAGCAAAAGTTGGCAGGACTACGAGCAGTACTTC
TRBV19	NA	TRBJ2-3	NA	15	CATSPSAISTDTQYF	TGTGCCACCTCACCCTCCGCCATTAGCACAGATACGCAGTATTTT
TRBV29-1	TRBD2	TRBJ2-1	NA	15	CSVEEREGSNNEQFF	TGCAGCGTTGAGGAGCGGGAGGGTAGTAACAATGAGCAGTTCTTC
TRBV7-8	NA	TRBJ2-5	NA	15	CASSLNSGNQETQYF	TGTGCCAGCAGCTTAAATAGCGGAAACCAAGAGACCCAGTACTTC
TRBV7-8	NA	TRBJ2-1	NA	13	CASSLPSANEQFF	TGTGCCAGCAGCTTACCGTCCGCCAATGAGCAGTTCTTC